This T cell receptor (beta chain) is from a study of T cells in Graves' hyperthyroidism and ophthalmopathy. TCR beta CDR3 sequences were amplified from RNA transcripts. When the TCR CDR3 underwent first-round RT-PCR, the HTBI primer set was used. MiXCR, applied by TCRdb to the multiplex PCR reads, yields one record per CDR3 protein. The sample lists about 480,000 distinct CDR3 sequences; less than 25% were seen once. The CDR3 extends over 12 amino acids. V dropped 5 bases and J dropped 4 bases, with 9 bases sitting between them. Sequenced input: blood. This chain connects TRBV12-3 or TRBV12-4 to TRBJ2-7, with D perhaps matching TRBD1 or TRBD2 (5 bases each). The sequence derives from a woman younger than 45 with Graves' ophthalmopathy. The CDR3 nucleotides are TGTGCCAGCAGTAGCAGGGAGTACGAGCAGTACTTC. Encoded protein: CASSSREYEQYF.